This T cell receptor (beta chain) was observed in a study of cytomegalovirus exposure and HLA in healthy donors. It was with 60 Vbeta and 13 Jbeta primers that the PCR ran. The data were produced by immunoSEQ multiplex PCR, yet TCRdb's version contains in-frame clones alone and is incomplete. The sample comprises 120,000 to 150,000 clones, approximately 79% of which are singletons, and roughly 2.9% rests with the top ten. The germline V and J ends were trimmed by 5 bases and 3 bases, with 19 bases remaining between them. Germline-derived CDR1 and CDR2 are SNHLY and FYNNEI. The CDR3 totals 16 residues.

The origin of this receptor is a woman aged 25 to 39 in good health and CMV-seronegative. The chain couples TRBV2 to TRBJ1-2, with no clear D. Sequenced input: PBMCs. The CDR3 coding sequence is TGTGCCAGCAGTCGGTTCGGGGAGGGAGAGGACTATGGCTACACCTTC. Residues: CASSRFGEGEDYGYTF.